This T cell receptor beta chain is drawn from a study of blood T cell repertoires in COVID-19. Recruits, aged about 18 to 100 years, lived in 24 US areas. V lost 1 base to trimming and J lost 4 bases, with 7 bases between them. CDR3 length equals 13 residues. Germline loops: CDR1 MGHRA, CDR2 YSYEKL. Sequencing used immunoSEQ multiplex PCR; TCRdb keeps in-frame clones, though not all of them. Of just over 300,000 clones in the sample, 70% to 90% were seen once. This clone was recorded only once. The J gene is TRBJ1-1, the V gene TRBV4-1; weak D call: TRBD1 (5 bases). Sequenced: PBMCs or T cells enriched from blood (not recorded which). This clonotype was sampled from a man aged 25 to 40 who had recovered from COVID-19. As DNA, the CDR3 is TGCGCCAGCAGCCAAGCAGGGTTCACTGAAGCTTTCTTT. It is translated as CASSQAGFTEAFF.